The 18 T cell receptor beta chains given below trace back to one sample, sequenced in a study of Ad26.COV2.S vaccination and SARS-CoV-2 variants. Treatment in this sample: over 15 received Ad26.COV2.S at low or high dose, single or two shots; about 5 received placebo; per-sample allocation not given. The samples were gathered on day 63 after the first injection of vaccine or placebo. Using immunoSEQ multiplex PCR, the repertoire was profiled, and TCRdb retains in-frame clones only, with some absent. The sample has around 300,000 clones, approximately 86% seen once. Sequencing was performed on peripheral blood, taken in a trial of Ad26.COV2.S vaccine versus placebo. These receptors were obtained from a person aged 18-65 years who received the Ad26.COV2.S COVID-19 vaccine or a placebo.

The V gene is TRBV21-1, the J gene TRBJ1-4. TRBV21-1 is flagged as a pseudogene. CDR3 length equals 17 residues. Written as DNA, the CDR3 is TGTGCCAGCAGCAAAGAGTACGGGGGGCGTTCAAGGGAAAAACTGTTTTTT. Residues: CASSKEYGGRSREKLFF.

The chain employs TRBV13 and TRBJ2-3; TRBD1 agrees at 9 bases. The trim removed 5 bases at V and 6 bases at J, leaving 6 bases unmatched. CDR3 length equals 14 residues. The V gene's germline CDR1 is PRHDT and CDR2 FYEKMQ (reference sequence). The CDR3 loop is CASSGGQGRDTQYF. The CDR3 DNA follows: TGTGCCAGCAGCGGGGGACAGGGCAGGGATACGCAGTATTTT.

In DNA form, the CDR3 reads TGTGCCAGCAGCTTAGGGCTCTTGAACACCGGGGAGCTGTTTTTT. This sequence encodes CASSLGLLNTGELFF. The chain has TRBV7-2 and TRBJ2-2; D is uncertain. The CDR3 spans 15 residues. With 1 base removed from V and 1 base from J, the gap between germline ends came to 7 bases. Germline CDR1 and CDR2: SGHTA and FQGNSA.

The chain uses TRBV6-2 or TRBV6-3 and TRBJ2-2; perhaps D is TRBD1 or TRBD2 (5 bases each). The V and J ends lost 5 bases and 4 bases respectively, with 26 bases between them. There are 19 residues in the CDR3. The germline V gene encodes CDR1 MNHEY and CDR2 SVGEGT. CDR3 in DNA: TGTGCCAGCAGTAAAAAGATAACCCCGGGGCTCTGGGGCACCGGGGAGCTGTTTTTT. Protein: CASSKKITPGLWGTGELFF.

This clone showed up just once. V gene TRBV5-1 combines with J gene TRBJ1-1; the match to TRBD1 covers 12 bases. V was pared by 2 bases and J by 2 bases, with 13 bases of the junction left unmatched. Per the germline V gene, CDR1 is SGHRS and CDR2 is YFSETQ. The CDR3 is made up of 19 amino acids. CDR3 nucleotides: TGCGCCAGCAGCTTTTCAGGGACAGGGGGCACTGTGATAAACACTGAAGCTTTCTTT. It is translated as CASSFSGTGGTVINTEAFF.

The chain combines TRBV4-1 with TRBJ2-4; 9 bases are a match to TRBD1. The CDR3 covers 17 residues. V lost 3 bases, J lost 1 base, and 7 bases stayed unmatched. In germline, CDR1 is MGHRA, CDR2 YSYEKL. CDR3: CASSHAGTGMAKNIQYF. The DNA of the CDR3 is TGCGCCAGCAGCCATGCCGGGACAGGGATGGCCAAAAACATTCAGTACTTC.

CDR3 sequence reads: CASYEQMNTEAFF. The CDR3, as DNA: TGTGCCAGCTACGAACAGATGAACACTGAAGCTTTCTTT. The chain carries TRBV6-5 and TRBJ1-1; no firm D call. V was cut by 8 bases and J by 0 bases, with 10 bases left in between. Per germline, CDR1 MNHEY and CDR2 SVGAGI. The length of the CDR3 is 13 residues.

CDR3 nucleotides: TGTGCCAGCACCAAGGGGGAAAACACTGAAGCTTTCTTT. Amino acids: CASTKGENTEAFF. The V and J genes are TRBV2 and TRBJ1-1, with D maybe TRBD1 (6 bases). Germline V lookup: CDR1 SNHLY, CDR2 FYNNEI. V shed 7 bases and J shed 2 bases, with 11 bases lying between them. The CDR3 spans 13 residues.

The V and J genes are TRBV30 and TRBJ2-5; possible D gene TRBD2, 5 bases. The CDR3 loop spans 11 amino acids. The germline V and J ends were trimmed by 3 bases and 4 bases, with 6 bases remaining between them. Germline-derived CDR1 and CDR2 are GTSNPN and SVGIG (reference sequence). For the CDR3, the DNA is TGTGCCTGGAGGGCGGGAGAGACCCAGTACTTC. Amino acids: CAWRAGETQYF.

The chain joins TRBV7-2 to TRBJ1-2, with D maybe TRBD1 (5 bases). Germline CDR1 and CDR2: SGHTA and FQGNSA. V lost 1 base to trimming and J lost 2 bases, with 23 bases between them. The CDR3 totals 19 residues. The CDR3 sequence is CASSLGGKGLSLYNYGYTF. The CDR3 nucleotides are TGTGCCAGCAGCTTAGGGGGGAAGGGCCTAAGCCTCTACAACTATGGCTACACCTTC.

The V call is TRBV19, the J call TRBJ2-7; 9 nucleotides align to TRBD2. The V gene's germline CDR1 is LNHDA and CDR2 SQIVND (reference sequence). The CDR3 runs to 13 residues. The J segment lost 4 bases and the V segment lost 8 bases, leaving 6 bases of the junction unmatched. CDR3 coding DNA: TGTGCCAGTCGGGGGCGGGAGGGGTACGAGCAGTACTTC. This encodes CASRGREGYEQYF.

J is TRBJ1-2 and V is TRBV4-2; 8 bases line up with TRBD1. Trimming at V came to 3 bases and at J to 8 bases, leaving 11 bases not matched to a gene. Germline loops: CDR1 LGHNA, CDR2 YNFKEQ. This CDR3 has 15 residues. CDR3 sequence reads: CASSHLDRVDEGYTF. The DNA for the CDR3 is TGTGCCAGCAGCCATCTGGACAGGGTCGACGAGGGCTACACCTTC.

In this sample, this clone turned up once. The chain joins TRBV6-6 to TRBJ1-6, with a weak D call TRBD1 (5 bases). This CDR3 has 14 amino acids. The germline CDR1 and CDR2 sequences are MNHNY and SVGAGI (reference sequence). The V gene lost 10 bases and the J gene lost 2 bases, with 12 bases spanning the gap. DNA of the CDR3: TGTGCCATCCAGGGCGCCCCCTATAATTCACCCCTCCACTTT. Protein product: CAIQGAPYNSPLHF.

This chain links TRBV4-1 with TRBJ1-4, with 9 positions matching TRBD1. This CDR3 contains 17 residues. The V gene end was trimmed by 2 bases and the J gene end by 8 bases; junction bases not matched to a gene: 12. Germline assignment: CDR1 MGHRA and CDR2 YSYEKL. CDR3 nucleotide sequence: TGCGCCAGCAGCCAACACCACTCGGGACAGGGAGGGGAAAAACTGTTTTTT. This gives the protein CASSQHHSGQGGEKLFF.

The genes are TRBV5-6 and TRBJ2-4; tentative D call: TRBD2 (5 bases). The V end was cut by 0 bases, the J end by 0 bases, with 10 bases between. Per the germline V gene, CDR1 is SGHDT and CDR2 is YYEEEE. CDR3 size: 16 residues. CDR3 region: CASSLASGIAKNIQYF. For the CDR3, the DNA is TGTGCCAGCAGCTTGGCCTCGGGGATAGCCAAAAACATTCAGTACTTC.

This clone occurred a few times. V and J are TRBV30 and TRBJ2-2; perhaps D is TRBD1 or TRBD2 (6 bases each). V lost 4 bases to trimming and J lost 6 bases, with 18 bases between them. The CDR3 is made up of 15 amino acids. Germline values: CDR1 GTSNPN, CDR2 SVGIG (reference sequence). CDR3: CAWTPPGGEAGELFF. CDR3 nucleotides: TGTGCCTGGACTCCACCCGGGGGCGAGGCCGGGGAGCTGTTTTTT.

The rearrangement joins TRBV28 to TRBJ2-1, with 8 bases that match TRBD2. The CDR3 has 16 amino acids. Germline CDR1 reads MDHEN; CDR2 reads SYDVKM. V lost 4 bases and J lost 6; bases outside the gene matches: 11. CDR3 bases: TGTGCCAGCAGTTCTCCGGGACTAGGATCGGTCAATGAGCAGTTCTTC. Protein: CASSSPGLGSVNEQFF.

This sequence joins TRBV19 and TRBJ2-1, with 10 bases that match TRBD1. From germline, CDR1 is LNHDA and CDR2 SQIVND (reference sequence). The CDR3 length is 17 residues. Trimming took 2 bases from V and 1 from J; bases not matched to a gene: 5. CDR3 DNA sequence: TGTGCCAGTAGTATATCGACAGGGGGCTTTTCCTACAATGAGCAGTTCTTC. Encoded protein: CASSISTGGFSYNEQFF.